These T cell receptor beta chains were read from a single sample in a study of blood T cell repertoires in COVID-19. Clones were read by immunoSEQ multiplex PCR, and TCRdb kept only the in-frame ones, dropping some. The table includes 130,000 or so clones, roughly 80% detected once. Sequencing was performed on peripheral blood. These TCRs come from a human donor in a cohort sampled during active COVID-19. Both conserved end residues are part of each CDR3. The D gene is left open where the match is weak. Clone size appears in some rows only: once, few, many, or a class for an expanded clone.

cdr3_aa,cdr3_nt,d_call,clone_size,v_call,j_call
CASSPNPSRQGVTYEQYF,TGTGCCAGCAGCCCAAACCCCAGTCGGCAGGGGGTAACCTACGAGCAGTACTTC,TRBD1,.,TRBV3-1/TRBV3-2,TRBJ2-7
CASSESIVTGGYEQYF,TGTGCCAGCAGTGAAAGTATTGTGACAGGGGGCTACGAGCAGTACTTC,TRBD1,.,TRBV6-1,TRBJ2-7
CASSLQGFGTNEKLFF,TGCGCCAGCAGCTTGCAGGGGTTCGGAACTAATGAAAAACTGTTTTTT,.,.,TRBV5-1,TRBJ1-4
CASSLGRDNNQPQHF,TGTGCCAGTTCCTTGGGTCGGGACAACAATCAGCCCCAGCATTTT,.,.,TRBV18,TRBJ1-5
CASSLQGDGYTF,TGTGCCAGCAGCCTACAGGGGGATGGCTACACCTTC,TRBD1,.,TRBV14,TRBJ1-2
CASSSLGQARETQYF,TGTGCCAGCAGCTCCCTGGGACAGGCAAGAGAGACCCAGTACTTC,TRBD1,.,TRBV5-5,TRBJ2-5
CASSPFTGTGNTIYF,TGTGCCAGCTCACCATTTACAGGGACTGGAAACACCATATATTTT,.,.,TRBV18,TRBJ1-3
CASSYSEGFGGNTIYF,TGTGCCAGCAGTTACTCGGAGGGATTCGGTGGAAACACCATATATTTT,.,once,TRBV6-5,TRBJ1-3
CASSLVRYEQYF,TGTGCCAGCAGCTTGGTGCGCTACGAGCAGTACTTC,.,few,TRBV5-8,TRBJ2-7
CASRGQSNTGELFF,TGTGCCAGCAGGGGACAGTCGAACACCGGGGAGCTGTTTTTT,TRBD1,few,TRBV7-9,TRBJ2-2
CASSLGTGVSEAFF,TGCGCCAGCAGCTTGGGGACAGGGGTTTCTGAAGCTTTCTTT,TRBD1,.,TRBV5-1,TRBJ1-1
CSVSFSGGARETQYF,TGCAGCGTTTCGTTTAGCGGGGGGGCTAGGGAGACCCAGTACTTC,TRBD2,.,TRBV29-1,TRBJ2-5
CASSATGKGGTDTQYF,TGCGCCAGCAGCGCGACAGGGAAGGGGGGCACAGATACGCAGTATTTT,TRBD1,.,TRBV5-1,TRBJ2-3
CASSLDLAGGGYTF,TGTGCCAGCAGCTTAGATTTAGCGGGCGGTGGCTACACCTTC,.,.,TRBV7-9,TRBJ1-2
CASSSGTSTDTQYF,TGTGCCAGCAGCTCCGGGACTAGCACAGATACGCAGTATTTT,.,.,TRBV6-5,TRBJ2-3
CAIRGAGLNEKLFF,TGTGCCATCAGAGGGGCAGGCCTTAATGAAAAACTGTTTTTT,.,.,TRBV10-3,TRBJ1-4
CASSQGGAFAGSSYNEQFF,TGTGCCAGCAGCCAAGGAGGGGCCTTTGCGGGGTCCTCCTACAATGAGCAGTTCTTC,.,.,TRBV3-1/TRBV3-2,TRBJ2-1
CASSPGTGLETQYF,TGTGCCAGTTCCCCCGGGACAGGCTTGGAGACCCAGTACTTC,TRBD1,.,TRBV19,TRBJ2-5
CALGGITKETQYF,TGTGCCCTAGGGGGAATAACAAAAGAGACCCAGTACTTC,.,.,TRBV6-5,TRBJ2-5
CAISPGQGMGNTIYF,TGTGCCATCAGCCCCGGACAGGGCATGGGAAACACCATATATTTT,TRBD1,.,TRBV10-3,TRBJ1-3
CASRGGQGSSYEQYF,TGTGCCAGCAGGGGGGGACAGGGGAGTTCCTACGAGCAGTACTTC,TRBD1,.,TRBV2,TRBJ2-7
CASSEDKRGPTDTQYF,TGTGCCAGCAGCGAAGACAAGCGGGGGCCCACAGATACGCAGTATTTT,TRBD2,.,TRBV9,TRBJ2-3
CASSQVGNEQFF,TGTGCCAGCAGCCAAGTCGGCAATGAGCAGTTCTTC,.,once,TRBV3-1/TRBV3-2,TRBJ2-1
CATSYTGFTEAFF,TGTGCCACCTCCTATACAGGGTTCACTGAAGCTTTCTTT,.,.,TRBV15,TRBJ1-1